This record covers a single TCR beta chain. The entry originates in a study of technical replicates of blood from a handful of donors. Only in-frame clones appear in the TCRdb table, and some are missing; sequencing was by immunoSEQ multiplex PCR. Of some 70,000 clones in the sample, about 97% were seen once. The CDR3 length is 18 residues. Germline-derived CDR1 and CDR2 are SGHRS and YFSETQ. Trimming left V 0 bases short and J 4 bases short, with 23 bases between. This chain links TRBV5-1 with TRBJ2-7; D may be TRBD2 (7 bases). The sample comprised T cells isolated from PBMCs. The sequence came from a human donor in good health. CDR3 coding DNA: TGCGCCAGCAGCTTGGGGGGGGGCCCCTGGCCAGGGCTATACGAGCAGTACTTC. This gives the protein CASSLGGGPWPGLYEQYF.